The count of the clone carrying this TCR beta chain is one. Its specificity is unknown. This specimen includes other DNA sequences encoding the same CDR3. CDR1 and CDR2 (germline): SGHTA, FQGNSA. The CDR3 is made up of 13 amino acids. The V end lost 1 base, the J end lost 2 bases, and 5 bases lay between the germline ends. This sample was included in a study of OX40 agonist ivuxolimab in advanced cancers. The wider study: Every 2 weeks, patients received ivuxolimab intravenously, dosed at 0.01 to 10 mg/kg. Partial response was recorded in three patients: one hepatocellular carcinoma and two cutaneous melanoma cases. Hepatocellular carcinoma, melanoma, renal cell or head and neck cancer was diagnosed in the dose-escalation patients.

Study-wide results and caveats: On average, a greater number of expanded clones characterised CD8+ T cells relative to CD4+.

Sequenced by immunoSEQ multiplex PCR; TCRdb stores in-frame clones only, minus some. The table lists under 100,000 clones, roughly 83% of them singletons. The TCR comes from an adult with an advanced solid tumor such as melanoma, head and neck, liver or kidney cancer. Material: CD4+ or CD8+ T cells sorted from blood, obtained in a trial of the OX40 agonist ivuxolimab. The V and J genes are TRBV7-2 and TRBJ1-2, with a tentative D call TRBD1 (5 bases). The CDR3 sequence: CASSLGTNYGYTF. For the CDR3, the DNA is TGTGCCAGCAGCTTAGGGACAAACTATGGCTACACCTTC.